The clone carrying this T cell receptor (beta chain) came up many times. Its specificity is not known. These data come from a study of T cells in Graves' hyperthyroidism and ophthalmopathy. The study's findings and limits: A median around 5.9 months before onset, the model predicted ophthalmopathy. In blood, most of the thyroid clonotypes expanded above 0.001 were also present.

V was trimmed by 4 bases and J by 0 bases, leaving 10 bases between them. This CDR3 is built from 15 residues. CDR1 and CDR2 from the germline V gene are SNHLY and FYNNEI. The investigators amplified TCR beta CDR3 regions from RNA transcripts. HTBI primers were the set used in a first-round RT-PCR of the TCR CDR3. TCRdb reprocessed the multiplex PCR reads via MiXCR and lists one record per CDR3 protein. The repertoire has over 700,000 distinct CDR3 sequences, over 35% of them found once; the top ten carry more than 7%. The TCR comes from a man between 18 and 35 years old with Graves' hyperthyroidism. Source material: blood. The gene calls are TRBV2 and TRBJ1-5; D uncertain. DNA of the CDR3: TGTGCCAGCAGTGTTTCGGGTTATAGCAATCAGCCCCAGCATTTT. The encoded protein is CASSVSGYSNQPQHF. The whole variable domain, filled in from reference TRBV2 and TRBJ1-5, reads EPEVTQTPSHQVTQMGQEVILRCVPISNHLYFYWYRQILGQKVEFLVSFYNNEISEKSEIFDDQFSVERPDGSNFTLKIRSTKLEDSAMYFCASSVSGYSNQPQHFGDGTRLSIL.